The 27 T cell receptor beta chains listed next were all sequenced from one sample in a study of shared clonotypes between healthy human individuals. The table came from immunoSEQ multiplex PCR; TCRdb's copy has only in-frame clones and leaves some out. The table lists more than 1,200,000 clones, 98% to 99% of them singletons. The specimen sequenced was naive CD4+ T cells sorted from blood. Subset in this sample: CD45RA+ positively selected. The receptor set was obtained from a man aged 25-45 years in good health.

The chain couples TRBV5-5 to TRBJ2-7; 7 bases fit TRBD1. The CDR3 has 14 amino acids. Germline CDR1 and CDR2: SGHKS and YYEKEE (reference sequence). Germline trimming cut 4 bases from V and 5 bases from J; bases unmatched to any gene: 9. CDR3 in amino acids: CASSLDRAYDEQYF. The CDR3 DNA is TGTGCCAGCAGCCTAGACAGGGCTTACGACGAGCAGTACTTC.

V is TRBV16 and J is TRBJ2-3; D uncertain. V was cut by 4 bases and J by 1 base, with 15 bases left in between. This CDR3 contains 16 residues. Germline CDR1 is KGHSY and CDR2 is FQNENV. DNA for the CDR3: TGTGCCAGCAGCCCAAATCGGGTCTCCGGCACAGATACGCAGTATTTT. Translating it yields CASSPNRVSGTDTQYF.

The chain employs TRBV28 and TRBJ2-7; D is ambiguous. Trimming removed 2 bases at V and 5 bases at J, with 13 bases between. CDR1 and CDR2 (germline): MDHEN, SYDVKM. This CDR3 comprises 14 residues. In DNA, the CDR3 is TGTGCCAGCAGTTTAGGGAAGCGCCCCCACGAGCAGTACTTC. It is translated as CASSLGKRPHEQYF.

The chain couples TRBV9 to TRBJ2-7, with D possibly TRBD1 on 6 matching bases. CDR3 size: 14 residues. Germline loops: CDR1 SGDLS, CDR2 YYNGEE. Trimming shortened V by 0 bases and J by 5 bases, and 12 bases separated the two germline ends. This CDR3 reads CASSVEGVEDEQYF. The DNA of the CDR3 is TGTGCCAGCAGCGTAGAGGGGGTTGAGGACGAGCAGTACTTC.

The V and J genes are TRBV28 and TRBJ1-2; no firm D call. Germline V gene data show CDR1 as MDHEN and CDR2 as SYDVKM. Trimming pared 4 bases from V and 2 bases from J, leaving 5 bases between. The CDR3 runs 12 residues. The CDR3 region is CASSWVNYGYTF. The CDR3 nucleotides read TGTGCCAGCAGTTGGGTCAACTATGGCTACACCTTC.

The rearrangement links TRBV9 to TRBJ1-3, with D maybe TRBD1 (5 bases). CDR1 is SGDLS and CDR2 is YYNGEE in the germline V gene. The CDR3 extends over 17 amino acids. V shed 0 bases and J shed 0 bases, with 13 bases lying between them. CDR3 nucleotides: TGTGCCAGCAGCGTAGGTCTCACAGGCAGCTCTGGAAACACCATATATTTT. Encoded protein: CASSVGLTGSSGNTIYF. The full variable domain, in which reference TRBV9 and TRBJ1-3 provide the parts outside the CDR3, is DSGVTQTPKHLITATGQRVTLRCSPRSGDLSVYWYQQSLDQGLQFLIQYYNGEERAKGNILERFSAQQFPDLHSELNLSSLELGDSALYFCASSVGLTGSSGNTIYFGEGSWLTVV.

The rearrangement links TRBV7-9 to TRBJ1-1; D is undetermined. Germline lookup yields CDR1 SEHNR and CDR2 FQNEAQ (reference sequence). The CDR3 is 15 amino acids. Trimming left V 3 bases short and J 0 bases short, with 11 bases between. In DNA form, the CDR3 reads TGTGCCAGCAGCTTCAGGTTCGACATGAACACTGAAGCTTTCTTT. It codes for CASSFRFDMNTEAFF.

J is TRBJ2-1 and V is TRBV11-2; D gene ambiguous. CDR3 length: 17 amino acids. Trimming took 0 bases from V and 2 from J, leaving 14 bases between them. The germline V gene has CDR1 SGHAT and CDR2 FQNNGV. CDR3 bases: TGTGCCAGCAGCTTAGATCCTCTGGCAAAAACCTACAATGAGCAGTTCTTC. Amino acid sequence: CASSLDPLAKTYNEQFF.

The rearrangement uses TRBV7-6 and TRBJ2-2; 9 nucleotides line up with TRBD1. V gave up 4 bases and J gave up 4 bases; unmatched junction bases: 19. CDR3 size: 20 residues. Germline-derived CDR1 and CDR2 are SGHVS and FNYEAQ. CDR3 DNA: TGTGCCAGCAGCTCACCGGGTTACAGGGGGCGTATATCTGGCACCGGGGAGCTGTTTTTT. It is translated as CASSSPGYRGRISGTGELFF.

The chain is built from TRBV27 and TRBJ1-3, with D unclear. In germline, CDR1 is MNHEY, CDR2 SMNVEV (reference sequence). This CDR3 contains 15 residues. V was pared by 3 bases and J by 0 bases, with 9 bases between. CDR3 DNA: TGTGCCAGCAGTTTTAGGCACTTCTCTGGAAACACCATATATTTT. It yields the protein CASSFRHFSGNTIYF.

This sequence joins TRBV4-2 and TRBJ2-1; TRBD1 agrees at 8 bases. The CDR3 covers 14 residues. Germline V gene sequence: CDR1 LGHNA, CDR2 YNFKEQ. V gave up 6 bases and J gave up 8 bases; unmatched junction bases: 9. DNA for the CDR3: TGTGCCAGCAGTCGGGACAGGACCTCCGATGAGCAGTTCTTC. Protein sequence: CASSRDRTSDEQFF.

The CDR3 DNA reads as TGTGCCTGGAGGCCGGACAGTACTAGCACAGATACGCAGTATTTT. Protein: CAWRPDSTSTDTQYF. The V call is TRBV30, the J call TRBJ2-3, with D possibly being TRBD1 (6 bases). The germline V and J ends were trimmed by 3 bases and 0 bases, with 13 bases remaining between them. The CDR3 is 15 residues long. CDR1 GTSNPN and CDR2 SVGIG come from the germline V gene (reference sequence). Filled out from reference TRBV30 and TRBJ2-3, the complete variable domain reads SQTIHQWPATLVQPVGSPLSLECTVEGTSNPNLYWYRQAAGRGLQLLFYSVGIGQISSEVPQNLSASRPQDRQFILSSKKLLLSDSGFYLCAWRPDSTSTDTQYFGPGTRLTVL.

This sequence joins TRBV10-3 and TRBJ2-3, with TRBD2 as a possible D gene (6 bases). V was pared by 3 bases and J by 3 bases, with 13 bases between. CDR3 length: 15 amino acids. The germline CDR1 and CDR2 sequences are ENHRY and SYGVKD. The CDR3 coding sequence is TGTGCCATCAGTGAAGGTAGCGGAGCAACAGATACGCAGTATTTT. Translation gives CAISEGSGATDTQYF.

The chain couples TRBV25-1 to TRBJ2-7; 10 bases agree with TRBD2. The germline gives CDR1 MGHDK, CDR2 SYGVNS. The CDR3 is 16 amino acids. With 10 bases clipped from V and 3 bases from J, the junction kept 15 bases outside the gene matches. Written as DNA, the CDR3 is TGTGCCACTAAGGAGGGGAACCAGCGGGAGGGCTACGAGCAGTACTTC. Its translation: CATKEGNQREGYEQYF.

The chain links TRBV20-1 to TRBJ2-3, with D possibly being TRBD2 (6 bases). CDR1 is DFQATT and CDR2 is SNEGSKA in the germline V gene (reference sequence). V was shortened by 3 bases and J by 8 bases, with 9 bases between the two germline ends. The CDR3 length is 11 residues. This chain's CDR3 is CSARGGATQYF. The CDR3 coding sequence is TGCAGTGCTAGGGGGGGAGCTACGCAGTATTTT.

CDR3 region: CASSPLGVSGNTIYF. CDR3 bases: TGTGCCAGCTCACCACTGGGGGTCTCAGGAAACACCATATATTTT. This chain uses TRBV18 with TRBJ1-3; a weak D match, TRBD1 (5 bases). The germline V gene encodes CDR1 KGHSH and CDR2 LQKENI. V was cut by 1 base and J by 4 bases, with 11 bases left in between. The length of the CDR3 is 15 residues.

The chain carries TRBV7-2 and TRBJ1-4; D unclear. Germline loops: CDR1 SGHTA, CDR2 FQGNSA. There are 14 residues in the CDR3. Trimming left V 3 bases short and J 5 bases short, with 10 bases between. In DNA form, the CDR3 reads TGTGCCAGCAGCTTTGGCCCAAGCAATGAAAAACTGTTTTTT. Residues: CASSFGPSNEKLFF.

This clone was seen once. The CDR3 spells CATSRARGHSLGEQYF. In DNA form, the CDR3 reads TGTGCCACCAGCAGAGCGCGGGGACACTCGCTGGGCGAGCAGTACTTC. V usage is TRBV15 and J usage is TRBJ2-7, with D tentatively TRBD1 or TRBD2 (6 bases each). Germline CDR1 and CDR2: LNHNV and YYDKDF (reference sequence). V shed 1 base and J shed 6 bases, with 19 bases lying between them. The CDR3 spans 16 residues.

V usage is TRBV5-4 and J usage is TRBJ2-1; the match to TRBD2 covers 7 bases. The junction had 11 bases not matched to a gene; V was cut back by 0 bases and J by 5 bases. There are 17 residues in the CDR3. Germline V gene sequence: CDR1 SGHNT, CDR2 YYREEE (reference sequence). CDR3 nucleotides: TGTGCCAGCAGCTTGGGCCCGGGGAGGGCCGCCGACAATGAGCAGTTCTTC. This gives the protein CASSLGPGRAADNEQFF.

CDR3 protein: CASSLVLPASSNYGYTF. In DNA, the CDR3 is TGTGCCAGCAGCTTGGTACTACCAGCTAGCTCTAACTATGGCTACACCTTC. V gene TRBV5-5 combines with J gene TRBJ1-2, with D hard to call. The CDR3 covers 17 residues. Deletions cut 0 bases from V and 0 bases from J, with 15 bases between. Germline CDR1 is SGHKS and CDR2 is YYEKEE (reference sequence).

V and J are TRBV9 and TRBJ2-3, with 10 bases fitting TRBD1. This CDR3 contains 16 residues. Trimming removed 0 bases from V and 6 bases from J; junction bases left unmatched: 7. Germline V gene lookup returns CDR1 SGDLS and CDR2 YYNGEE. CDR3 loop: CASSVATGTGVDTQYF. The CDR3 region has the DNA TGTGCCAGCAGCGTAGCTACGGGGACAGGGGTCGATACGCAGTATTTT.

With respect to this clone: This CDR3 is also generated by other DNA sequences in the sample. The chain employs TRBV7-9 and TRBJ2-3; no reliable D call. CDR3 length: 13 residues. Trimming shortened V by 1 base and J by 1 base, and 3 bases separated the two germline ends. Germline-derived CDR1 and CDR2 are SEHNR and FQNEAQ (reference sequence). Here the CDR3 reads CASSLGGTDTQYF. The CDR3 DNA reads TGTGCCAGCAGCTTAGGGGGCACAGATACGCAGTATTTT.

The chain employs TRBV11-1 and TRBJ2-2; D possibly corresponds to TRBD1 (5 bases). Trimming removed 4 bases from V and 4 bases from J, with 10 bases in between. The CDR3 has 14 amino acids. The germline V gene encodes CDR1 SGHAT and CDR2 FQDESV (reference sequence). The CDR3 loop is CASSWGSFTGELFF. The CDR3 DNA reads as TGTGCCAGCAGCTGGGGCAGTTTCACCGGGGAGCTGTTTTTT.

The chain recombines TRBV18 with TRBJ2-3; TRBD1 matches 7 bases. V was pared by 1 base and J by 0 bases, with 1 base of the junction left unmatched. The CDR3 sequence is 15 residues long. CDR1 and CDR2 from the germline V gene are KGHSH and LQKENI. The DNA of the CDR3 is TGTGCCAGCTCACCACTGGGACAGAGCACAGATACGCAGTATTTT. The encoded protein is CASSPLGQSTDTQYF.

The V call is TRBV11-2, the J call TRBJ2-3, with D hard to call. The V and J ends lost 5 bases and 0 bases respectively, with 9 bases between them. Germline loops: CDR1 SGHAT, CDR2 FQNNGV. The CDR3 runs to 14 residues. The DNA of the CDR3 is TGTGCCAGCAGCCGTCGAGCGAGCACAGATACGCAGTATTTT. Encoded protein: CASSRRASTDTQYF.

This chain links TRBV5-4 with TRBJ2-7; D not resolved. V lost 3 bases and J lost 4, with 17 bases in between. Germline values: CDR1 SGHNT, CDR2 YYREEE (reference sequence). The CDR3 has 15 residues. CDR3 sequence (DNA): TGTGCCAGCAGCTCCCATTCCACGCTGCAGTACGAGCAGTACTTC. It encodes CASSSHSTLQYEQYF.

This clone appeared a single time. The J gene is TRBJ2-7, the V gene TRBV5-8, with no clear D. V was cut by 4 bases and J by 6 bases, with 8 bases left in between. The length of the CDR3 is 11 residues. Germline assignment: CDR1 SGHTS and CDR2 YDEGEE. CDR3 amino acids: CASSPPLEQYF. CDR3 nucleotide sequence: TGTGCCAGCAGCCCCCCGCTCGAGCAGTACTTC.